This T cell receptor (beta chain) was captured by sequencing in a study of T cells in localized non-small cell lung cancer (dated by TCRdb to 2019 to 2021). With respect to the entire study: The study examined T cell repertoires in hundreds of patients with early-stage NSCLC and compared tumors with uninvolved tumor-adjacent lungs. The cohort was made up of 200 to 250 treatment-naive NSCLC patients whose localized lung tumors had been resected. A mean age of approximately 66 years was recorded for the NSCLC patients, of whom roughly 130 were male and 107 were female.

General conclusions and limits of the study: A median of 57 of the top 100 tumor clones turned up in the paired uninvolved adjacent lung, and roughly 28 of those clones also ranked among the top 100 of that same adjacent lung. Because the study design was exploratory, TCR variables were selected using unadjusted p-values without false-discovery rate correction. Multi-region tumor sequencing was not performed, so intratumor heterogeneity could not be excluded. Uninvolved tumor-adjacent lung showed the highest T cell clonality, higher than tumor, which suggests more focused antigenic responses in the uninvolved tumor-adjacent lung. Higher T cell density in blood was associated with longer overall survival, whereas higher clonality in adjacent lung was associated with shorter survival.

V and J are truncated by 4 bases and 3 bases respectively, leaving an intervening sequence of 16 bases. Taken from the germline V gene, the CDR1 and CDR2 loops are MRHNA and SNTAGT. There are 15 amino acids in the CDR3, from cysteine to phenylalanine inclusive. Only the CDR3 DNA is retained, 45 bases long and in frame from the first base. This clone was picked up one time. It lacks a known antigen. No base-level quality is on record; no much larger clone is a single base apart. TCR beta CDR3 regions were sequenced from DNA using the immunoSEQ Assay. As for the original processing: T cell density was computed as TCR beta template counts normalized to usable DNA estimated by amplifying housekeeping genes. Richness was estimated using the preseqR package, with extrapolation to 400,000 templates for PBMC samples and to 120,000 templates for tissue samples. Clonality was calculated as one minus Pielou's evenness. Tissue-enriched TCRs were identified by differential abundance testing using productive amino-acid clonotypes, minimum total count 5 and alpha 0.1. The Jaccard Index and the Morisita Overlap Index were used to measure how much the repertoires overlapped between compartments. GLIPH grouped TCR beta CDR3s together with public tetramer-defined viral CDR3s, and a viral motif had to include at least three viral sequences and show V-gene enrichment. Drawn from immuneACCESS, this table holds only the in-frame rearrangements with V and J called that TCRdb kept. Clones are partly lost; checked studies trace under half to an unresolved V gene and leave the rest unexplained. For V, J and clone size, that table is used; D and trimming come from the DNA. The sample table holds 31,000 or so clones, of which nearly 90% were seen once. The top ten constitute 4% to 4.5% of the sample.

At diagnosis, tumor, uninvolved tumor-adjacent lung and peripheral blood were collected and then preserved as a mix of FFPE and fresh-frozen material. For TCR repertoire profiling, blood samples were analyzed as peripheral blood mononuclear cells. The rearranged segments are TRBV6-4 and TRBJ2-7, with a weak D call of TRBD2 (6 bases match). Here the sequenced sample was peripheral blood mononuclear cells, taken before any cancer treatment. This receptor was identified in a woman aged 40 to 75 with stage III lung adenocarcinoma. The CDR3 has the sequence CASSVAAGSGYEQYF. The DNA reads as follows: TGTGCCAGCAGTGTAGCGGCAGGGTCGGGCTACGAGCAGTACTTC.